This T cell receptor (beta chain) emerged from a study of cytomegalovirus exposure and HLA in healthy donors (dated 2017 in TCRdb). About the full investigation: An earlier analysis of about 560 of the donors reported 276 Gb of sequence data and 117 million unique TCR beta sequences obtained from around 170 million T cells. An early release covering roughly 600 HLA-typed donors comprised about 310 gigabases of sequencing data and 85 million or so unique TCR sequences. Among the roughly 400 genotyped donors, approximately 82% belonged to the genetic ancestry cluster associated with self-reported Caucasian donors. The study was designed to test whether signatures of past pathogen exposure could be identified by cataloging public T cell receptors. The study profiled the T cell repertoires of hundreds of subjects by immunosequencing and related them to cytomegalovirus serostatus. In addition to the first cohort of around 670 subjects, a separate validation cohort of around 110 different subjects was used. The study combined high-throughput TCR immunosequencing, statistical association of individual TCRs with disease status, and machine learning to predict cytomegalovirus infection status. A later analysis re-analyzed previously published TCR beta repertoires from roughly 630 donors and added high-resolution HLA genotyping to study TCR occurrence patterns. Rather than using new phenotypic data, the later analysis identified candidate immune exposures from TCR beta sequences and from how often those sequences occurred across donors. To decide whether each TCR beta V gene segment behaved as functional or pseudogenic, an earlier analysis of some 600 of the donors relied on high-throughput TCR beta sequencing. Donor age, sex, ethnicity and CMV serostatus were collected together with the repertoire data. Genome-wide SNP genotypes for about 60% of the roughly 700 donors were used in a later genetic analysis, which treated that subset as a discovery cohort. All discovery cohort repertoires had been generated using a single sequencing platform. Class I and class II HLA loci were covered by the typing at four-digit resolution. Typing coverage varied by locus: roughly 620-630 donors for A, B, C, DRB1 and DQB1; approximately 520 for DQA1; approximately 570 for DPA1; fewer than 480 for DPB1. Four to six DR-DQ haplotypes were handled as single units for association and clustering, since linkage in the cohort was strong. Among some 400 genotyped donors of the cohort, an average of about 240,000 unique TCR beta nucleotide sequences was sequenced per donor, of which about 19% were non-productive.

The method behind the library was the immunoSEQ multiplex PCR assay. For the multiplex PCR, a mixture combining 60 forward primers for TCR Vbeta segments and 13 reverse primers for TCR Jbeta segments was used. A multiplex PCR assay on genomic DNA amplified the CDR3 region of rearranged TCR beta genes. On the Illumina HiSeq System, the amplified TCR beta libraries were sequenced as 87-base-pair reads. Per the source publication's procedure: In a later analysis, 80 million or so unique TCR beta chains were counted across the roughly 700 repertoires, and approximately 11 million of these chains were shared by at least two donors. A nearest-neighbor algorithm error-corrected the raw reads and collapsed the reads into unique sequences, merging closely related sequences to remove PCR and sequencing errors. Alignment of CDR3 sequences to IMGT reference sequences was used to assign V, D and J gene segments. For a sequence to be retained, at least a six-nucleotide match to both a V gene segment and a J gene segment was required. A rearrangement was called productive if the CDR3 had no stop codons and remained in frame with V and J, and every other rearrangement was called non-productive. CDR3 was defined according to IMGT convention as the region running from the second conserved V-encoded cysteine to the conserved J-encoded phenylalanine. The earlier analysis of some 540 of the donors excluded any sequence lacking an unambiguous match to a single V gene segment. An earlier analysis of several hundred of the donors called V segments functional above 56.7% productive rearrangements and segregating when the between-donor standard deviation exceeded 5%. To diagnose cytomegalovirus status from the catalog of TCR beta chain sequences, a statistical classification framework was built. A later analysis assigned V and J genes by comparing TCR nucleotide sequences with IMGT/GENE-DB human TR gene sequences. A later analysis assigned CDR3 sequences and most-parsimonious VDJ recombination scenarios with the TCRdist pipeline. In a later analysis, each TCR beta chain was defined by its CDR3 amino acid sequence together with its V-gene family, and reads lacking a unique V-gene family were excluded. As a way to deal with suspected cross-contamination and a sequencing artifact, a later analysis dropped approximately 590 nucleotide sequences that were highly shared and had low generation probability. For each public chain, a later analysis derived a clonal expansion index from normalized ranks of inferred template counts within each repertoire. In a later analysis, generation probabilities were computed using a VDJ recombination model fitted to out-of-frame rearrangements, and the results were checked against IGoR. A later analysis scored TCR-TCR, TCR-HLA and TCR-CMV co-occurrence with hypergeometric tests, applying a repertoire-size bias correction to TCR pairs. In a later analysis, false discovery rates were estimated by permuting HLA or CMV assignments 20 times. A later analysis grouped co-occurring TCRs with DBSCAN, adding TCRdist sequence similarity when clustering within HLA-allele-positive subsets. Co-occurrence clustering excluded repertoires with fewer than 30,000 or more than 120,000 public chains, plus five with anomalous nucleotide sharing. This immuneACCESS table, as held by TCRdb, lists in-frame sequences with V and J called but not all clones. Of the missing ones, under half trace to an unresolved V gene in checked studies; the others have no known cause. D and trimming come from the DNA, and the V and J calls and clone size come from that table. Within this sample are roughly 150,000 clones, with around three quarters of them counted one time only. Approximately 4.3% of the sample rests with the top ten.

The cohort was made up of roughly 670 healthy bone marrow donors. Cohort members were all nominally healthy when sampled, although unrecorded immune exposures were likely present. Of the approximately 670 cohort members, around 300 had a positive CMV serostatus and 352 had a negative one, while no CMV serostatus was recorded for the donor. A peripheral blood sample was provided by each donor, and peripheral blood mononuclear cells were used for TCR beta sequencing. The Qiagen DNeasy Blood Extraction Kit was used to extract genomic DNA from the blood cell samples. V lost 2 bases and J lost 9 bases, and the count of bases not matched to a germline gene is 6. The germline V gene supplies CDR1 SQVTM and CDR2 ANQGSEA. The CDR3 has 13 amino acids, counting the end cysteine and phenylalanine. CDR3 DNA only is kept here, 39 bases in frame from base 1. Results the study describes overall, beyond this receptor: The presence/absence analyses assumed that sequencing depth was roughly uniform across donors, and that assumption may not be true. The authors suggested that the approach could potentially be generalized to other disease states and immunological phenotypes. A further reported finding was that TCR beta sequences accurately predicted the HLA-A and HLA-B alleles for most subjects in the first cohort. The earlier analysis of about 600 of the donors excluded over 15 rarely observed V segments, including chromosome 9 orphons, because counts were too low. HLA typing was unavailable for some donors at each locus, so association tests used only the typed subset. In a later genetic analysis, fewer N-insertions in productive TCRs were reported among donors in an Asian-associated ancestry cluster than the 666-donor mean. A later analysis found that HLA-associated TCR beta chains were more clonally expanded and had lower generation probabilities than equally common non-associated chains. An association between a missense DCLRE1C variant and V-gene and J-gene trimming of TCR beta chains was found in a later genetic analysis and replicated in an independent cohort. According to a later analysis, parvovirus B19, influenza, CMV and Epstein-Barr virus appeared linked to several top co-occurrence clusters. In the study, some 160 TCR beta chains were listed as associated with cytomegalovirus. In a later analysis, TCR association rates were found to vary across HLA loci, with the most associated TCRs seen for DRB1 alleles and the fewest for HLA-C alleles. Only TCR beta chains were sequenced in this cohort, and the absence of alpha or paired-chain data limited detectable features. CMV serostatus was the only immune exposure information available for the cohort. When HLA alleles, especially DR and DQ, strongly co-occurred, attributing TCR associations to individual alleles was difficult. The classifier was reported to diagnose cytomegalovirus status with high specificity and sensitivity in both the original and validation cohorts. Most TCR sequences were observed very rarely across donors, whereas some public TCRs were present in many individuals. Linkage disequilibrium might explain the correlated functional status among segregating V segments, but an unknown experimental factor could not be ruled out. At a false discovery rate of 0.05, a later analysis linked 15,000 to 20,000 TCR beta sequences to specific HLA alleles. Because the 87-base-pair reads could not distinguish some IMGT-functional V segments, including TRBV6-2 and TRBV6-3, those segments were excluded. A cluster of highly shared sequence variants was judged likely to be a technical artifact of the sequencing pipeline. In vitro tests confirmed that a few of the cytomegalovirus-associated TCR beta chains recognize cytomegalovirus antigens. Most CMV-associated TCR beta chains appeared to be HLA-restricted in a later analysis, and the HLA associations seemed to be driven largely by CMV exposure. An earlier analysis of around 600 of the donors showed that most TCR beta V segments appeared in productive rearrangements either about 87% or about 30% of the time, which broadly matched IMGT annotations.

Note on this clone: Its binding antigen is unknown. Qualities for individual bases were not recorded, and no much larger clone is one base off.

The TCR was taken from a man aged 25 to 45 in good health. The chain is encoded by TRBV29-1 joined to TRBJ2-1; 8 bases in the junction line up with TRBD1. Sequenced: PBMCs. The CDR3 corresponds to CSVEPGGLGEQFF. The DNA is as follows: TGCAGCGTTGAACCAGGGGGCTTAGGTGAGCAGTTCTTC.